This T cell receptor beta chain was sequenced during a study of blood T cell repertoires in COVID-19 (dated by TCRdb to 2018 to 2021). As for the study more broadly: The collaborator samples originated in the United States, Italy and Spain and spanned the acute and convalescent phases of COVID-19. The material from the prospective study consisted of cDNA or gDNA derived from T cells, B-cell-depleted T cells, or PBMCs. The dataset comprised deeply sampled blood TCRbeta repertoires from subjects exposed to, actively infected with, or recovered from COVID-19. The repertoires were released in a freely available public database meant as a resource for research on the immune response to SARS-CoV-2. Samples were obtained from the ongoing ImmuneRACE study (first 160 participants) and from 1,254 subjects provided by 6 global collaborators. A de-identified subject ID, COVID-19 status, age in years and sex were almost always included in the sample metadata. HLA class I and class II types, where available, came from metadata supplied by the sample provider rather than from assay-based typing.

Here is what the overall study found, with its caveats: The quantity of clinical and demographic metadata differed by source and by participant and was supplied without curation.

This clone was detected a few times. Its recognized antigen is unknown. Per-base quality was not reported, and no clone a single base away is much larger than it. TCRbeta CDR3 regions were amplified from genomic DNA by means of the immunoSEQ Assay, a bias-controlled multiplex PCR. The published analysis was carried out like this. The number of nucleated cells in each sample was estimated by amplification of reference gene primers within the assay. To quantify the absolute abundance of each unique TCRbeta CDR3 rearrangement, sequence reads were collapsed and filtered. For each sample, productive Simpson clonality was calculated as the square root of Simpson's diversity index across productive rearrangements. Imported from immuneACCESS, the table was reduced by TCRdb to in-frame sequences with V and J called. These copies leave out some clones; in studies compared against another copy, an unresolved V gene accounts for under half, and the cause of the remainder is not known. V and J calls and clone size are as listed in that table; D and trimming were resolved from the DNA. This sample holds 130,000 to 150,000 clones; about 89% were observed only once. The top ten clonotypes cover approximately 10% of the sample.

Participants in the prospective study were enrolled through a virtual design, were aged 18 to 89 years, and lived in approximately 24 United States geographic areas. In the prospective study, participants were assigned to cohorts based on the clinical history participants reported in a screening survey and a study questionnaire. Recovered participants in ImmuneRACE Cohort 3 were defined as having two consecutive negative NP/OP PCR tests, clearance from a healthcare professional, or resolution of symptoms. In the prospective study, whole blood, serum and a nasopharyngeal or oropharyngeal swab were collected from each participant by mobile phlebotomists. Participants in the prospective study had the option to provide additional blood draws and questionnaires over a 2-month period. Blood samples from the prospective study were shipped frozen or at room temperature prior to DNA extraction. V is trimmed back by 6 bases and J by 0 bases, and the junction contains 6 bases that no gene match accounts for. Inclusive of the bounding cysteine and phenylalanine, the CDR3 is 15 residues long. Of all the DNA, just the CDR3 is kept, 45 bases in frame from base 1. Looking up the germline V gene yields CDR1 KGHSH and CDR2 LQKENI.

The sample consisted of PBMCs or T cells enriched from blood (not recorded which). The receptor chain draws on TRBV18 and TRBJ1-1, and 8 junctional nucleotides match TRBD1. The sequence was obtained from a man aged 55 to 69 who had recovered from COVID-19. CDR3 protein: CASSRPDRVNTEAFF. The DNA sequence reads TGTGCCAGCTCTCGACCGGACAGGGTGAACACTGAAGCTTTCTTT.